The table lists the clone carrying this T cell receptor beta chain with a few counts. Its matching antigen is unknown. MiXCR was run by TCRdb on the reads, yielding one entry per CDR3 protein. The repertoire holds roughly 990,000 distinct CDR3 sequences, less than 40% seen once, with over 12% in the top ten. The V end was cut by 0 bases, the J end by 4 bases, with 12 bases between. Germline assignment: CDR1 MGHRA and CDR2 YSYEKL. CDR3 length: 15 residues. This record belongs to a study of T cell repertoires in cytomegalovirus infection. Study-level information: Based on public TCR beta signatures, there were indications of CMV infection and of a matching HLA type. Broader study findings: In two of eight donors, the top clonotype was HLA-C-restricted CMV-specific. Carriers of CMV and the relevant HLA type were discriminated by public TCR beta frequency.

The sequence was obtained from a human donor in good health (CMV status not recorded). Some clones in this sample may be carry-over from other donors' samples. This specimen was cultured CD8+ T cells from PBMCs, taken from culture after CMV antigen stimulation. The chain uses TRBV4-1 and TRBJ1-1; no reliable D call. The CDR3 DNA follows: TGCGCCAGCAGCCAAGAACCAGCCAGCGCCACTGAAGCTTTCTTT. Residues: CASSQEPASATEAFF.